The 24 T cell receptor beta chains listed next were all sequenced from one sample in a study of blood T cell repertoires in COVID-19. Repertoires were generated with immunoSEQ multiplex PCR, while TCRdb's copy carries only in-frame clones and drops some. The sample has 150,000 to 200,000 clones, roughly 85% seen once. Specimen: peripheral blood. The receptors here all came from a woman older than 75 with active or convalescent COVID-19.

The chain employs TRBV9 and TRBJ1-3; 10 bases fit TRBD1. Looked up from germline, CDR1 is SGDLS and CDR2 is YYNGEE. There are 16 residues in the CDR3. With V trimmed by 3 bases and J by 8 bases, 11 bases remained unmatched. The CDR3 sequence is CASSASGTGVIDTIYF. CDR3 nucleotide sequence: TGTGCCAGCAGCGCGTCCGGGACAGGGGTTATAGACACCATATATTTT. Complete variable domain (other parts from reference TRBV9 and TRBJ1-3): DSGVTQTPKHLITATGQRVTLRCSPRSGDLSVYWYQQSLDQGLQFLIQYYNGEERAKGNILERFSAQQFPDLHSELNLSSLELGDSALYFCASSASGTGVIDTIYFGEGSWLTVV.

V and J are TRBV3-1 (or the pseudogene TRBV3-2) and TRBJ2-1, with 11 bases identical to TRBD2. Germline values: CDR1 LGHDT, CDR2 YNNKEL (reference sequence). V gave up 5 bases and J gave up 2 bases; unmatched junction bases: 14. CDR3 length: 19 residues. The CDR3 coding sequence is TGTGCCAGCAGCACCTTTAGCGGGAGGGCCGAAAATGCCTACAATGAGCAGTTCTTC. Its translation is CASSTFSGRAENAYNEQFF.

The chain uses TRBV5-6 and TRBJ2-4; D is perhaps TRBD2 (6 bases). Trimming removed 0 bases at V and 7 bases at J, with 14 bases between. The germline V gene encodes CDR1 SGHDT and CDR2 YYEEEE. The CDR3 totals 15 residues. The DNA of the CDR3 is TGTGCCAGCAGCTTGGCCAGGGAAGGAGGGAACATTCAGTACTTC. Translated: CASSLAREGGNIQYF.

V and J are TRBV3-1 (or the pseudogene TRBV3-2) and TRBJ2-3, with 7 bases lining up with TRBD2. V dropped 5 bases and J dropped 0; count of bases not matched to a gene: 11. Germline CDR1 is LGHDT and CDR2 is YNNKEL (reference sequence). The CDR3 is 17 amino acids. The CDR3 region is CASSTHGEGTSTDTQYF. In DNA form, the CDR3 reads TGTGCCAGCAGCACGCACGGGGAGGGGACCAGCACAGATACGCAGTATTTT.

V is TRBV5-1 and J is TRBJ2-1; the match to TRBD1 covers 8 bases. There are 14 residues in the CDR3. V trimming: 4 bases; J trimming: 6 bases; junction bases outside the gene matches: 6. CDR1 is SGHRS, CDR2 YFSETQ, per germline. This chain's CDR3 is CASSQLGQGNEQFF. DNA for the CDR3: TGCGCCAGCAGCCAGCTAGGACAGGGCAATGAGCAGTTCTTC.

The chain has TRBV7-9 and TRBJ2-2; 8 bases are shared with TRBD1. This CDR3 has 17 residues. Per the germline V gene, CDR1 is SEHNR and CDR2 is FQNEAQ (reference sequence). Trimming took 3 bases from V and 6 from J; bases not matched to a gene: 12. The CDR3 coding sequence is TGTGCCAGCAGCTTTGATCCAGGACAGGGTAGATCCGGGGAGCTGTTTTTT. Encoded protein: CASSFDPGQGRSGELFF.

The V gene is TRBV29-1, the J gene TRBJ1-4; 10 nucleotides align to TRBD1. Germline V gene data show CDR1 as SQVTM and CDR2 as ANQGSEA. This CDR3 has 12 amino acids. V was pared by 6 bases and J by 8 bases, with 3 bases of the junction left unmatched. The CDR3 spells CSVRQGAEKLFF. The CDR3, as DNA: TGCAGCGTACGACAGGGGGCCGAAAAACTGTTTTTT.

This clone appeared a few times. This CDR3 is CASSLGQENTEAFF. DNA of the CDR3: TGCGCCAGCAGCCTGGGACAGGAGAATACTGAAGCTTTCTTT. The V gene is TRBV5-1, the J gene TRBJ1-1, with 8 bases lining up with TRBD1. There are 14 residues in the CDR3. In germline, CDR1 is SGHRS, CDR2 YFSETQ. With 4 bases clipped from V and 5 bases from J, the junction kept 7 bases outside the gene matches.

This clone was observed many times. The chain couples TRBV27 to TRBJ2-7; the match to TRBD2 covers 9 bases. V shed 3 bases, J shed 5 bases, and the junction held 11 bases outside the gene matches. Germline CDR1 is MNHEY and CDR2 is SMNVEV (reference sequence). The CDR3 is 16 residues long. The CDR3 spells CASSFIGGLALDEQYF. The CDR3 DNA is TGTGCCAGCAGTTTTATTGGAGGACTAGCGTTAGACGAGCAGTACTTC.

The chain combines TRBV5-1 with TRBJ2-1; 12 nucleotides align to TRBD2. This CDR3 spans 13 amino acids. The germline V gene has CDR1 SGHRS and CDR2 YFSETQ. The V gene end was trimmed by 4 bases and the J gene end by 9 bases; junction bases not matched to a gene: 2. The CDR3 here is CASSMGLAGEQFF. As DNA, the CDR3 is TGCGCCAGCAGCATGGGACTAGCGGGTGAGCAGTTCTTC.

The chain uses TRBV7-9 and TRBJ2-2; D is possibly TRBD2 (5 bases). This CDR3 has 17 residues. Germline V CDR1 and CDR2: SEHNR, FQNEAQ (reference sequence). V dropped 1 base and J dropped 4 bases, with 16 bases sitting between them. The CDR3 here is CASSLDSSGILTGELFF. Here the CDR3 DNA reads TGTGCCAGCAGCTTAGATTCATCGGGGATCCTCACCGGGGAGCTGTTTTTT.

The chain carries TRBV19 and TRBJ1-2, with 8 bases identical to TRBD1. Germline V CDR1 and CDR2: LNHDA, SQIVND (reference sequence). This CDR3 is built from 13 residues. After removal of 10 bases from V and 4 bases from J, the junction contained 8 bases not matched to a gene. CDR3 protein: CATTPTGGYGYTF. Written as DNA, the CDR3 is TGTGCCACCACCCCAACAGGGGGCTATGGCTACACCTTC.

The genes are TRBV6-6 and TRBJ1-3, with TRBD1 matching 7 bases. The CDR3 contains 15 residues. CDR1 MNHNY and CDR2 SVGAGI come from the germline V gene (reference sequence). V dropped 7 bases and J dropped 2; count of bases not matched to a gene: 8. The CDR3 sequence is CASISLGQAGNTIYF. In DNA, the CDR3 is TGTGCCAGCATCTCTCTAGGACAGGCTGGAAACACCATATATTTT.

The chain employs TRBV5-1 and TRBJ1-3; TRBD1 aligns across 7 bases. Germline-derived CDR1 and CDR2 are SGHRS and YFSETQ. This CDR3 is built from 15 residues. Losses at the gene ends were 0 bases for V and 4 bases for J; bases not matched to a gene: 4. CDR3 sequence reads: CASSLGDSPGNTIYF. As DNA, the CDR3 is TGCGCCAGCAGCTTGGGGGACAGCCCGGGAAACACCATATATTTT.

This clone is a singleton in its sample. The chain combines TRBV10-3 with TRBJ2-1, with TRBD2 matching 8 bases. The ends lost 0 bases at V and 8 bases at J; junction bases unmatched: 9. The CDR3 spans 16 residues. Looked up from germline, CDR1 is ENHRY and CDR2 is SYGVKD. The CDR3 loop is CAISESSSGWAHEQFF. Here the CDR3 DNA reads TGTGCCATCAGTGAGTCCTCTAGCGGGTGGGCCCATGAGCAGTTCTTC.

The chain uses TRBV4-1 and TRBJ1-5; TRBD1 aligns across 8 bases. J was trimmed by 0 bases and V by 4 bases; bases with no gene match: 2. The germline V gene has CDR1 MGHRA and CDR2 YSYEKL. The CDR3 contains 15 residues. CDR3 bases: TGCGCCAGCAGCCTAGACAGGGGTAGCAATCAGCCCCAGCATTTT. Translation: CASSLDRGSNQPQHF.

This clone was detected once. This chain uses TRBV27 with TRBJ2-5; D is possibly TRBD1 (5 bases). CDR3 length equals 13 residues. Germline V lookup: CDR1 MNHEY, CDR2 SMNVEV (reference sequence). V gave up 5 bases and J gave up 8 bases, with 15 bases separating them. The CDR3 DNA is TGTGCCAGCAGTCAACGAAGGGGTGCTACCCAGTACTTC. Protein product: CASSQRRGATQYF.

The chain links TRBV10-3 to TRBJ2-7; maybe TRBD2 (5 bases). V shed 8 bases and J shed 7 bases, with 18 bases lying between them. The length of the CDR3 is 13 residues. Germline V gives CDR1 ENHRY, CDR2 SYGVKD. The CDR3 here is CAIRPGGSGEQYF. The CDR3 bases are TGTGCCATCCGTCCTGGCGGGTCAGGAGAGCAGTACTTC.

This chain joins TRBV4-1 and TRBJ1-5; a possible D gene is TRBD1 (5 bases). V was cut by 0 bases and J by 2 bases, with 11 bases left in between. The CDR3 totals 16 residues. Germline V gene sequence: CDR1 MGHRA, CDR2 YSYEKL. The CDR3 region is CASSQDHSRGNQPQHF. The CDR3 DNA reads as TGCGCCAGCAGCCAAGATCACAGCAGGGGCAATCAGCCCCAGCATTTT.

The rearrangement uses TRBV7-2 and TRBJ2-7, with D possibly TRBD2 on 5 matching bases. Germline values: CDR1 SGHTA, CDR2 FQGNSA. V was pared by 3 bases and J by 5 bases, with 17 bases between. There are 15 residues in the CDR3. CDR3 residues: CASSFQAGAGNEQYF. Here the CDR3 DNA reads TGTGCCAGCAGCTTCCAGGCTGGCGCGGGTAACGAGCAGTACTTC. Full variable domain (outside the CDR3, taken from reference TRBV7-2 and TRBJ2-7): GAGVSQSPSNKVTEKGKDVELRCDPISGHTALYWYRQSLGQGLEFLIYFQGNSAPDKSGLPSDRFSAERTGGSVSTLTIQRTQQEDSAVYLCASSFQAGAGNEQYFGPGTRLTVT.

The chain is built from TRBV7-9 and TRBJ2-1; 7 bases map to TRBD2. The CDR3 spans 14 residues. Germline CDR1 SEHNR, CDR2 FQNEAQ (reference sequence). The V gene end was trimmed by 5 bases and the J gene end by 2 bases; junction bases not matched to a gene: 3. In DNA form, the CDR3 reads TGTGCCAGCAGCGAAGCGGGACCCTACAATGAGCAGTTCTTC. This gives the protein CASSEAGPYNEQFF.

This clone has a single count. The chain employs TRBV5-1 and TRBJ2-7; 8 bases map to TRBD2. Unmatched junction bases numbered 5, after V lost 1 base and J lost 2 bases. This CDR3 is built from 15 residues. Germline values: CDR1 SGHRS, CDR2 YFSETQ. CDR3 bases: TGCGCCAGCAGCTTGATAGTAGCGGGAACCTACGAGCAGTACTTC. Its translation is CASSLIVAGTYEQYF.

This chain links TRBV7-3 with TRBJ1-1; TRBD1 agrees at 7 bases. Germline loops: CDR1 SGHTA, CDR2 FQGTGA. The CDR3 runs 16 residues. The ends lost 1 base at V and 4 bases at J; junction bases unmatched: 9. This CDR3 reads CASSLRAGAGGTEAFF. CDR3 DNA sequence: TGTGCCAGCAGCTTAAGGGCAGGGGCAGGGGGCACTGAAGCTTTCTTT.

V usage is TRBV28 and J usage is TRBJ1-6; D remains unclear. From germline, CDR1 is MDHEN and CDR2 SYDVKM. Trimming left V 7 bases short and J 10 bases short, with 14 bases between. The CDR3 runs 13 residues. CDR3 loop: CASTLPGFSPLHF. Here the CDR3 DNA reads TGTGCCAGCACCCTTCCGGGGTTCTCACCCCTCCACTTT.